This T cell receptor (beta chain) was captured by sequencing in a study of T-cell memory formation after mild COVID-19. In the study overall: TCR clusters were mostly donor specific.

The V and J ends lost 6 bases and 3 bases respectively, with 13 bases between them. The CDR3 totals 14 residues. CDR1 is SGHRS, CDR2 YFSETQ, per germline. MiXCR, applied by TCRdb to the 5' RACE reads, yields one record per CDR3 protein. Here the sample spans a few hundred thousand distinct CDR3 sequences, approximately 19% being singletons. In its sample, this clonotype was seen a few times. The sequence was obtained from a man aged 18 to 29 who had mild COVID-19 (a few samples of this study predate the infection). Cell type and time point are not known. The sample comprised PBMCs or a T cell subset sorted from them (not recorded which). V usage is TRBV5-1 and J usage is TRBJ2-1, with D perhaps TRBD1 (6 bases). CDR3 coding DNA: TGCGCCAGCACAACCGGGACACACTACAATGAGCAGTTCTTC. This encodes CASTTGTHYNEQFF.